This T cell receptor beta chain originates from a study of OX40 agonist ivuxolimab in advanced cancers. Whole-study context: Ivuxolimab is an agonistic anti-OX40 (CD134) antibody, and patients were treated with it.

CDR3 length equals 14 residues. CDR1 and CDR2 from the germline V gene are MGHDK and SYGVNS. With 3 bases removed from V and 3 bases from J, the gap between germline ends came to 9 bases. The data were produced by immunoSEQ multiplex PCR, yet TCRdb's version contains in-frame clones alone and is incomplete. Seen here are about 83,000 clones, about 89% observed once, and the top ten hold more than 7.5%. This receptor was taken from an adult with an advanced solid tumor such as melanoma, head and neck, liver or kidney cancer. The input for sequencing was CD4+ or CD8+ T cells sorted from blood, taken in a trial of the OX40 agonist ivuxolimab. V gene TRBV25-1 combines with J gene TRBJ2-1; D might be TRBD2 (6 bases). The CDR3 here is CASSDGSFYNEQFF. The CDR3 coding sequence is TGTGCCAGCAGTGACGGGAGCTTCTACAATGAGCAGTTCTTC. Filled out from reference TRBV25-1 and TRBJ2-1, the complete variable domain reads EADIYQTPRYLVIGTGKKITLECSQTMGHDKMYWYQQDPGMELHLIHYSYGVNSTEKGDLSSESTVSRIRTEHFPLTLESARPSHTSQYLCASSDGSFYNEQFFGPGTRLTVL.